This TCR beta chain was captured by sequencing in a study of T cells after yellow fever vaccination. The sample holds a few counts of this clonotype. Antigen: not known. 5'RACE template switching produced TCR cDNA carrying a universal primer site and UMIs. TCRdb itself ran the 5' RACE reads through MiXCR, one entry per CDR3 protein. The sample records 550,000 to 750,000 distinct CDR3 sequences, about 13% being singletons. CDR3 length equals 15 residues. In germline, CDR1 is SGHRS, CDR2 YFSETQ. The trim removed 4 bases at V and 2 bases at J, leaving 6 bases unmatched. Study-wide results and limits: Reappearance after the booster was seen for most primary-vaccination clones, at 96% CD4 and 85% to 90% CD8. Abundant bulk-population clonotypes could contaminate the FACS-sorted repertoires.

The material sequenced was PBMCs, taken on the day of the yellow fever booster vaccination. V gene TRBV5-1 combines with J gene TRBJ1-2; 9 positions match TRBD1. The source of this sequence is a man aged 25 to 40 who received the YFV17D yellow fever vaccine. DNA of the CDR3: TGCGCCAGCAGCCCGGGACAGGGAGAAAACTATGGCTACACCTTC. This encodes CASSPGQGENYGYTF.